Listed here are 27 T cell receptor beta chains from one sample, sequenced in a study of cytomegalovirus exposure and HLA in healthy donors. Clones were sequenced by immunoSEQ multiplex PCR, and TCRdb holds only the in-frame ones, with some missing. The sample carries approximately 160,000 clones, about 88% recorded once. Sequencing was performed on PBMCs. Receptor source: a woman under 30 in good health and CMV-seronegative.

The chain links TRBV27 to TRBJ1-1; D possibly corresponds to TRBD1 (6 bases). Germline V gene data show CDR1 as MNHEY and CDR2 as SMNVEV (reference sequence). The CDR3 loop spans 14 amino acids. Trimming pared 4 bases from V and 5 bases from J, leaving 14 bases between. CDR3 sequence reads: CASSWRGGTTEAFF. The CDR3 DNA reads TGTGCCAGCAGTTGGAGGGGGGGGACAACTGAAGCTTTCTTT.

V and J are TRBV7-9 and TRBJ1-3; 7 nucleotides line up with TRBD1. Germline loops: CDR1 SEHNR, CDR2 FQNEAQ (reference sequence). The J segment lost 0 bases and the V segment lost 4 bases, leaving 3 bases of the junction unmatched. The CDR3 has 15 amino acids. The CDR3 here is CASSSGTASGNTIYF. CDR3 coding DNA: TGTGCCAGCAGCTCCGGGACAGCCTCTGGAAACACCATATATTTT. The variable domain in full, completed from reference TRBV7-9 and TRBJ1-3, reads DTGVSQNPRHKITKRGQNVTFRCDPISEHNRLYWYRQTLGQGPEFLTYFQNEAQLEKSRLLSDRFSAERPKGSFSTLEIQRTEQGDSAMYLCASSSGTASGNTIYFGEGSWLTVV.

The genes are TRBV4-2 and TRBJ1-6; D is uncertain. The germline V gene encodes CDR1 LGHNA and CDR2 YNFKEQ. The CDR3 runs to 18 residues. Trimming removed 1 base at V and 4 bases at J, with 17 bases between. The CDR3 DNA is TGTGCCAGCAGCCAAGGAGTAAGAGGGCGCAGATATAATTCACCCCTCCACTTT. Protein sequence: CASSQGVRGRRYNSPLHF.

The rearrangement links TRBV4-1 to TRBJ1-4; D not certain. Germline V gives CDR1 MGHRA, CDR2 YSYEKL. This CDR3 has 15 amino acids. V lost 4 bases and J lost 5, with 14 bases in between. The CDR3 spells CASSPVRPRNEKLFF. Here the CDR3 DNA reads TGCGCCAGCAGCCCCGTCCGGCCCAGGAATGAAAAACTGTTTTTT.

This chain connects TRBV19 to TRBJ2-1, with 9 nucleotides matching TRBD2. Germline V gives CDR1 LNHDA, CDR2 SQIVND (reference sequence). The CDR3 runs to 14 residues. V dropped 7 bases and J dropped 5; count of bases not matched to a gene: 6. CDR3: CASKRLAVDNEQFF. CDR3 coding DNA: TGTGCCAGTAAAAGACTAGCGGTGGACAATGAGCAGTTCTTC.

This chain uses TRBV28 with TRBJ2-6; D remains ambiguous. Deletions cut 8 bases from V and 0 bases from J, with 11 bases between. CDR1 and CDR2 (germline): MDHEN, SYDVKM. This CDR3 comprises 15 residues. The DNA of the CDR3 is TGTGCCAGCGAAGCACGTAGCTCTGGGGCCAACGTCCTGACTTTC. This encodes CASEARSSGANVLTF.

This clone was seen a few times. This rearrangement joins TRBV5-1 to TRBJ1-5; 8 nucleotides match TRBD1. The CDR3 totals 14 residues. In germline, CDR1 is SGHRS, CDR2 YFSETQ. Trimming cost V 4 bases and J 5 bases; bases outside gene matches: 5. The CDR3 reads CASSLGQVDQPQHF. The CDR3 DNA reads TGCGCCAGCAGCCTGGGACAGGTGGATCAGCCCCAGCATTTT.

Comment on this clone: The sample carries other DNA sequences with the same CDR3. The V and J genes are TRBV29-1 and TRBJ2-1; D is possibly TRBD1 (5 bases). The CDR3 has 12 amino acids. Trimming cost V 2 bases and J 7 bases, with 9 bases left between them. Germline CDR1 SQVTM, CDR2 ANQGSEA. CDR3 residues: CSVEQGGNEQFF. DNA of the CDR3: TGCAGCGTTGAACAGGGTGGGAATGAGCAGTTCTTC.

The chain carries TRBV14 and TRBJ1-1; TRBD1 matches 8 bases. CDR1 and CDR2 (germline): SGHDN, FVKESK. The CDR3 covers 15 residues. Germline trimming cut 2 bases from V and 3 bases from J; bases unmatched to any gene: 5. This chain's CDR3 is CASSQYGQGDTEAFF. Written as DNA, the CDR3 is TGTGCCAGCAGCCAATATGGACAGGGCGACACTGAAGCTTTCTTT.

This chain joins TRBV7-2 and TRBJ2-7; 7 positions agree with TRBD1. Germline CDR1 and CDR2: SGHTA and FQGNSA. The CDR3 covers 13 residues. Unmatched junction bases numbered 3, after V lost 3 bases and J lost 4 bases. The CDR3 is CASSFSGQYEQYF. CDR3 DNA sequence: TGTGCCAGCAGCTTTTCGGGACAGTACGAGCAGTACTTC.

The chain's CDR3 is CASSAGTGGGYTF. CDR3 bases: TGTGCCAGCAGCGCGGGGACAGGGGGTGGCTACACCTTC. The chain is built from TRBV7-3 and TRBJ1-2; 11 bases fit TRBD1. Germline V gene data show CDR1 as SGHTA and CDR2 as FQGTGA. V gave up 5 bases and J gave up 7 bases; unmatched junction bases: 3. The CDR3 contains 13 residues.

Ten or more counts support this clone. The V and J genes are TRBV4-2 and TRBJ2-7; possible D gene TRBD2, 5 bases. This CDR3 spans 15 amino acids. Trimming shortened V by 0 bases and J by 2 bases, and 11 bases separated the two germline ends. Germline lookup yields CDR1 LGHNA and CDR2 YNFKEQ. The CDR3 nucleotides read TGTGCCAGCAGCCAAGAATCTAGCTCCGCCTACGAGCAGTACTTC. Residues: CASSQESSSAYEQYF.

This CDR3 is CASSGRNTGGEYGYTF. The DNA of the CDR3 is TGTGCCAGCAGCGGCCGAAATACAGGGGGCGAATATGGCTACACCTTC. The gene calls are TRBV9 and TRBJ1-2; 9 bases fit TRBD1. CDR3 length: 16 residues. The J segment lost 5 bases and the V segment lost 3 bases, leaving 11 bases of the junction unmatched. Germline CDR1 and CDR2: SGDLS and YYNGEE.

The chain recombines TRBV6-1 with TRBJ1-6, with D unresolved. V lost 3 bases, J lost 8 bases, and 14 bases lay in between. Germline-derived CDR1 and CDR2 are MNHNS and SASEGT. The CDR3 has 15 amino acids. The CDR3 DNA reads as TGTGCCAGCAGTGAGTCCCGTGTTGGGCATTCACCCCTCCACTTT. Its translation is CASSESRVGHSPLHF.

The chain recombines TRBV27 with TRBJ1-3; D unclear. The CDR3 length is 13 residues. V was pared by 3 bases and J by 2 bases, with 5 bases between. Germline values: CDR1 MNHEY, CDR2 SMNVEV (reference sequence). CDR3 loop: CASSLEAGNTIYF. The DNA for the CDR3 is TGTGCCAGCAGTTTGGAGGCTGGAAACACCATATATTTT.

The rearrangement joins TRBV7-9 to TRBJ1-5; the match to TRBD1 covers 7 bases. The CDR3 is 13 amino acids. Trimming took 8 bases from V and 7 from J; bases not matched to a gene: 8. Germline loops: CDR1 SEHNR, CDR2 FQNEAQ (reference sequence). Written as DNA, the CDR3 is TGTGCCAGCTTAGGACAGGAGGGCCAGCCCCAGCATTTT. The encoded protein is CASLGQEGQPQHF.

The chain employs TRBV6-6 and TRBJ2-3, with D possibly matching TRBD1 (6 bases). Between the trimmed V and J ends, which lost 5 bases and 2 bases, there was a span of 17 bases. CDR1 MNHNY and CDR2 SVGAGI come from the germline V gene (reference sequence). The CDR3 has 16 amino acids. The CDR3 is CASSHRKQGVTDTQYF. The CDR3 nucleotides read TGTGCCAGCAGTCACCGGAAACAGGGTGTCACAGATACGCAGTATTTT.

The chain links TRBV4-1 to TRBJ1-4; a weak D match, TRBD1 (6 bases). The CDR3 is 16 amino acids. V shed 4 bases and J shed 8 bases, with 20 bases lying between them. Germline V CDR1 and CDR2: MGHRA, YSYEKL. The CDR3 sequence: CASSPIQQGEGEKLFF. For the CDR3, the DNA is TGCGCCAGCAGCCCTATCCAACAGGGAGAAGGCGAAAAACTGTTTTTT.

The genes are TRBV30 and TRBJ2-7; D is perhaps TRBD1 (5 bases). Germline assignment: CDR1 GTSNPN and CDR2 SVGIG (reference sequence). With 4 bases removed from V and 4 bases from J, the gap between germline ends came to 20 bases. CDR3 length equals 15 residues. CDR3 in amino acids: CAWNGDSRAPYEQYF. In DNA form, the CDR3 reads TGTGCCTGGAACGGAGACAGTCGCGCTCCTTACGAGCAGTACTTC.

The rearrangement uses TRBV14 and TRBJ2-3; D remains unclear. The CDR3 contains 13 residues. The germline V and J ends were trimmed by 1 base and 2 bases, with 4 bases remaining between them. Germline-derived CDR1 and CDR2 are SGHDN and FVKESK. DNA for the CDR3: TGTGCCAGCAGCCAAGTAGACACAGATACGCAGTATTTT. Protein sequence: CASSQVDTDTQYF. Full variable domain (outside the CDR3, taken from reference TRBV14 and TRBJ2-3): EAGVTQFPSHSVIEKGQTVTLRCDPISGHDNLYWYRRVMGKEIKFLLHFVKESKQDESGMPNNRFLAERTGGTYSTLKVQPAELEDSGVYFCASSQVDTDTQYFGPGTRLTVL.

J is TRBJ2-7 and V is TRBV29-1; 10 positions match TRBD2. There are 16 residues in the CDR3. In germline, CDR1 is SQVTM, CDR2 ANQGSEA. With V trimmed by 7 bases and J by 0 bases, 12 bases remained unmatched. Here the CDR3 reads CSAEGLAGESSYEQYF. The CDR3 DNA is TGCAGCGCCGAGGGGCTAGCGGGGGAAAGCTCCTACGAGCAGTACTTC.

This clone was seen more than once but under ten times. The chain is built from TRBV10-3 and TRBJ1-2; D not resolved. V was trimmed by 3 bases and J by 8 bases, leaving 13 bases between them. This CDR3 has 13 amino acids. Germline V CDR1 and CDR2: ENHRY, SYGVKD. CDR3 region: CAISESGPGGYTF. CDR3 sequence (DNA): TGTGCCATCAGTGAATCCGGCCCGGGGGGCTACACCTTC.

The chain is built from TRBV7-9 and TRBJ2-1; 13 nucleotides agree with TRBD2. With 5 bases clipped from V and 9 bases from J, the junction kept 7 bases outside the gene matches. This CDR3 has 15 amino acids. Germline CDR1 SEHNR, CDR2 FQNEAQ (reference sequence). CDR3 sequence: CASSGRLAGGSEQFF. In DNA, the CDR3 is TGTGCCAGCAGCGGACGACTAGCGGGGGGATCTGAGCAGTTCTTC.

V gene TRBV9 combines with J gene TRBJ1-2, with 8 bases fitting TRBD1. The V and J ends lost 3 bases and 2 bases, in that order; junction bases with no gene match: 12. This CDR3 has 17 amino acids. Germline V gives CDR1 SGDLS, CDR2 YYNGEE. CDR3 nucleotide sequence: TGTGCCAGCAGCGGATCCGGGACAGGAGGGATGAACTATGGCTACACCTTC. It specifies CASSGSGTGGMNYGYTF. The full variable domain, completed using reference TRBV9 and TRBJ1-2, is DSGVTQTPKHLITATGQRVTLRCSPRSGDLSVYWYQQSLDQGLQFLIQYYNGEERAKGNILERFSAQQFPDLHSELNLSSLELGDSALYFCASSGSGTGGMNYGYTFGSGTRLTVV.

Details on this clone: Because the CDR3's place on the DNA is in doubt, the DNA is left out and the CDR3 is given as listed by TCRdb. The V and J genes are TRBV6-5 and TRBJ1-2. The CDR3 extends over 12 residues, inclusive of both ends. The V gene's germline CDR1 is MNHEY and CDR2 SVGAGI. The CDR3 sequence: CASSSSDYGYTF.

CDR3 protein: CASSLSQGNGYTF. The CDR3 DNA reads as TGTGCCAGCAGCCTATCACAGGGGAATGGCTACACCTTC. This rearrangement joins TRBV11-3 to TRBJ1-2; 7 nucleotides align to TRBD1. V shed 5 bases and J 6 bases; nucleotides not matched to a gene: 6. CDR1 is SGHNT and CDR2 is YENEEA in the germline V gene. This CDR3 comprises 13 residues.

For the CDR3, the DNA is TGTGCCAGCAGCATCAGGCCGGGACAGGGGGCAATTGGCTACACCTTC. It translates to CASSIRPGQGAIGYTF. The chain carries TRBV11-1 and TRBJ1-2; TRBD1 matches 12 bases. The J segment lost 7 bases and the V segment lost 5 bases, leaving 11 bases of the junction unmatched. Germline CDR1 SGHAT, CDR2 FQDESV (reference sequence). The CDR3 runs to 16 residues.